The rows below give T cell receptor beta chains drawn from one sample of a study of Ad26.COV2.S vaccination and SARS-CoV-2 variants. Sequenced by immunoSEQ multiplex PCR; TCRdb stores in-frame clones only, minus some. There are hundreds of thousands of clones in the sample; 75% to 90% occur only once, and under 6% lies in the top ten. Material: peripheral blood, obtained in a trial of Ad26.COV2.S vaccine versus placebo. The receptors derive from a person between 18 and 65 years old who received the Ad26.COV2.S COVID-19 vaccine or a placebo. Each CDR3 is given with its conserved first and last residue. Fields, in order: CDR3 protein, CDR3 DNA, D gene, J gene, clone size, V gene, CDR3 length. A D gene is named only where the DNA matches it firmly. Part of the rows lack a size; the others show once, few, many or a class for expanded clones.

cdr3_aa: CASSFTPRAGYTF
cdr3_nt: TGTGCCAGCAGTTTCACGCCGCGGGCTGGCTACACCTTC
d_call: -
j_call: TRBJ1-2
clone_size: -
v_call: TRBV27
cdr3_length: 13

cdr3_aa: CAWGTGSYNSPLHF
cdr3_nt: TGTGCCTGGGGGACAGGCTCCTATAATTCACCCCTCCACTTT
d_call: TRBD1
j_call: TRBJ1-6
clone_size: -
v_call: TRBV30
cdr3_length: 14

cdr3_aa: CASSMWGELDTQYF
cdr3_nt: TGTGCCAGTAGTATGTGGGGGGAGTTGGATACGCAGTATTTT
d_call: -
j_call: TRBJ2-3
clone_size: -
v_call: TRBV19
cdr3_length: 14

cdr3_aa: CASSLGDIGGETQYF
cdr3_nt: TGCGCCAGCAGCTTGGGAGATATAGGCGGGGAGACCCAGTACTTC
d_call: -
j_call: TRBJ2-5
clone_size: few
v_call: TRBV5-1
cdr3_length: 15

cdr3_aa: CSVRTGGNTEAFF
cdr3_nt: TGCAGCGTGAGAACAGGGGGCAACACTGAAGCTTTCTTT
d_call: TRBD1
j_call: TRBJ1-1
clone_size: -
v_call: TRBV29-1
cdr3_length: 13

cdr3_aa: CAIRPENTEAFF
cdr3_nt: TGTGCCATCAGGCCCGAGAACACTGAAGCTTTCTTT
d_call: -
j_call: TRBJ1-1
clone_size: few
v_call: TRBV10-3
cdr3_length: 12

cdr3_aa: CASRRGQGGAGGSYEQYF
cdr3_nt: TGCGCCAGCAGACGGGGACAGGGGGGAGCGGGAGGGTCCTACGAGCAGTACTTC
d_call: -
j_call: TRBJ2-7
clone_size: -
v_call: TRBV10-2
cdr3_length: 18

cdr3_aa: CASSRPPGGSSYNEQFF
cdr3_nt: TGCGCCAGCAGCCGACCTCCAGGGGGGAGCTCCTACAATGAGCAGTTCTTC
d_call: -
j_call: TRBJ2-1
clone_size: once
v_call: TRBV4-1
cdr3_length: 17

cdr3_aa: CASSLQGSYNEQFF
cdr3_nt: TGTGCCAGCAGCTTACAGGGGTCCTACAATGAGCAGTTCTTC
d_call: -
j_call: TRBJ2-1
clone_size: -
v_call: TRBV7-2
cdr3_length: 14

cdr3_aa: CSVGVGGNNGGELFF
cdr3_nt: TGCAGCGTTGGTGTGGGAGGAAATAATGGCGGGGAGCTGTTTTTT
d_call: -
j_call: TRBJ2-2
clone_size: -
v_call: TRBV29-1
cdr3_length: 15

cdr3_aa: CASSFLAGEHYEQYF
cdr3_nt: TGTGCCAGCAGCTTTCTAGCGGGAGAGCACTACGAGCAGTACTTC
d_call: TRBD2
j_call: TRBJ2-7
clone_size: -
v_call: TRBV7-9
cdr3_length: 15

cdr3_aa: CASSTRTSGTTGELFF
cdr3_nt: TGTGCCAGCAGCACCCGGACTAGCGGGACCACCGGGGAGCTGTTTTTT
d_call: TRBD2
j_call: TRBJ2-2
clone_size: -
v_call: TRBV7-2
cdr3_length: 16

cdr3_aa: CASSLVFNTEAFF
cdr3_nt: TGTGCCAGCAGCTTAGTTTTTAACACTGAAGCTTTCTTT
d_call: -
j_call: TRBJ1-1
clone_size: -
v_call: TRBV7-2
cdr3_length: 13

cdr3_aa: CASSPASYNEQFF
cdr3_nt: TGTGCCAGCAGTCCTGCTAGTTACAATGAGCAGTTCTTC
d_call: -
j_call: TRBJ2-1
clone_size: once
v_call: TRBV6-5
cdr3_length: 13

cdr3_aa: CASSSLAGRSTDTQYF
cdr3_nt: TGTGCCAGCAGTTCACTAGCGGGACGTAGCACAGATACGCAGTATTTT
d_call: TRBD2
j_call: TRBJ2-3
clone_size: -
v_call: TRBV27
cdr3_length: 16

cdr3_aa: CASSQGASRYEQYF
cdr3_nt: TGTGCCAGCAGCCAAGGGGCTAGTCGCTACGAGCAGTACTTC
d_call: -
j_call: TRBJ2-7
clone_size: once
v_call: TRBV4-2
cdr3_length: 14

cdr3_aa: CASSYVGEQYF
cdr3_nt: TGTGCCAGCAGTTACGTTGGCGAGCAGTACTTC
d_call: -
j_call: TRBJ2-7
clone_size: -
v_call: TRBV6-2/TRBV6-3
cdr3_length: 11

cdr3_aa: CASSQESSGDTQYF
cdr3_nt: TGTGCCAGCAGCCAAGAGAGTTCGGGAGATACGCAGTATTTT
d_call: -
j_call: TRBJ2-3
clone_size: -
v_call: TRBV3-1/TRBV3-2
cdr3_length: 14

cdr3_aa: CASSLAQGYYTEAFF
cdr3_nt: TGTGCCAGCAGCTTAGCACAGGGGTACTACACTGAAGCTTTCTTT
d_call: TRBD1
j_call: TRBJ1-1
clone_size: -
v_call: TRBV7-8
cdr3_length: 15

cdr3_aa: CATSPRRDQPQHF
cdr3_nt: TGTGCCACCAGCCCGAGGAGGGATCAGCCCCAGCATTTT
d_call: -
j_call: TRBJ1-5
clone_size: -
v_call: TRBV15
cdr3_length: 13

cdr3_aa: CASSLGDRGEQFF
cdr3_nt: TGTGCCAGCAGCTTAGGGGATAGGGGTGAGCAGTTCTTC
d_call: -
j_call: TRBJ2-1
clone_size: -
v_call: TRBV28
cdr3_length: 13

cdr3_aa: CASSDPGELFF
cdr3_nt: TGTGCCAGCAGTGACCCCGGGGAGCTGTTTTTT
d_call: -
j_call: TRBJ2-2
clone_size: few
v_call: TRBV25-1
cdr3_length: 11

cdr3_aa: CASGSGGPRGLFF
cdr3_nt: TGTGCCAGCGGGTCGGGGGGACCGCGCGGGCTGTTTTTT
d_call: -
j_call: TRBJ1-4
clone_size: -
v_call: TRBV27
cdr3_length: 13

cdr3_aa: CASSEGPNISYEQYF
cdr3_nt: TGTGCCAGCAGTGAGGGACCAAATATTTCCTACGAGCAGTACTTC
d_call: -
j_call: TRBJ2-7
clone_size: -
v_call: TRBV2
cdr3_length: 15

cdr3_aa: CASGDTSYEQYF
cdr3_nt: TGCGCCAGCGGGGACACCTCCTACGAGCAGTACTTC
d_call: -
j_call: TRBJ2-7
clone_size: -
v_call: TRBV10-1
cdr3_length: 12

cdr3_aa: CASSESGGAHSPLHF
cdr3_nt: TGCGCCAGCAGTGAGTCGGGAGGGGCCCACTCACCCCTCCACTTT
d_call: -
j_call: TRBJ1-6
clone_size: -
v_call: TRBV10-2
cdr3_length: 15

cdr3_aa: CASSVDRDNSPLHF
cdr3_nt: TGTGCCAGCAGCGTAGACAGGGATAATTCACCCCTCCACTTT
d_call: -
j_call: TRBJ1-6
clone_size: -
v_call: TRBV9
cdr3_length: 14

cdr3_aa: CAISDNHSLNEQFF
cdr3_nt: TGTGCCATCAGTGACAATCACAGCCTCAATGAGCAGTTCTTC
d_call: -
j_call: TRBJ2-1
clone_size: -
v_call: TRBV10-3
cdr3_length: 14

cdr3_aa: CASSTRGSLYGYTF
cdr3_nt: TGTGCCAGTAGTACGAGGGGTTCGCTGTATGGCTACACCTTC
d_call: -
j_call: TRBJ1-2
clone_size: -
v_call: TRBV19
cdr3_length: 14

cdr3_aa: CASSENSNNEQFF
cdr3_nt: TGCGCCAGCAGCGAAAACTCAAACAATGAGCAGTTCTTC
d_call: -
j_call: TRBJ2-1
clone_size: -
v_call: TRBV4-1
cdr3_length: 13

cdr3_aa: CASSYHRAGVKETQYF
cdr3_nt: TGTGCCAGCAGTTACCACCGAGCGGGAGTGAAAGAGACCCAGTACTTC
d_call: TRBD2
j_call: TRBJ2-5
clone_size: -
v_call: TRBV6-5
cdr3_length: 16

cdr3_aa: CASSQPGTGGPYEQYF
cdr3_nt: TGTGCCAGCAGCCAACCAGGGACAGGGGGTCCCTACGAGCAGTACTTC
d_call: TRBD1
j_call: TRBJ2-7
clone_size: -
v_call: TRBV4-2
cdr3_length: 16

cdr3_aa: CASSPNYGYTF
cdr3_nt: TGTGCCAGCAGCCCTAACTATGGCTACACCTTC
d_call: -
j_call: TRBJ1-2
clone_size: -
v_call: TRBV6-2/TRBV6-3
cdr3_length: 11

cdr3_aa: CASSEDREAEAFF
cdr3_nt: TGTGCCAGCAGTGAAGACAGGGAGGCTGAAGCTTTCTTT
d_call: -
j_call: TRBJ1-1
clone_size: -
v_call: TRBV6-1
cdr3_length: 13

cdr3_aa: CASSEWGSYGYTF
cdr3_nt: TGTGCCAGCAGTGAGTGGGGTTCCTATGGCTACACCTTC
d_call: -
j_call: TRBJ1-2
clone_size: -
v_call: TRBV2
cdr3_length: 13

cdr3_aa: CASSKGGRYSSSGNTIYF
cdr3_nt: TGTGCCAGCAGCAAAGGTGGCAGGTACTCGTCCTCTGGAAACACCATATATTTT
d_call: -
j_call: TRBJ1-3
clone_size: -
v_call: TRBV21-1
cdr3_length: 18

cdr3_aa: CASRGGHSGANVLTF
cdr3_nt: TGTGCCAGCAGGGGGGGTCACTCTGGGGCCAACGTCCTGACTTTC
d_call: -
j_call: TRBJ2-6
clone_size: -
v_call: TRBV28
cdr3_length: 15

cdr3_aa: CASNRQANTGELFF
cdr3_nt: TGTGCCAGTAATAGACAGGCGAACACCGGGGAGCTGTTTTTT
d_call: -
j_call: TRBJ2-2
clone_size: once
v_call: TRBV19
cdr3_length: 14

cdr3_aa: CASSPPGETQYF
cdr3_nt: TGTGCCAGCTCACCACCCGGAGAGACCCAGTACTTC
d_call: -
j_call: TRBJ2-5
clone_size: -
v_call: TRBV18
cdr3_length: 12

cdr3_aa: CASSRGTRGKTQYF
cdr3_nt: TGTGCCAGCAGCCGAGGGACACGAGGAAAGACCCAGTACTTC
d_call: -
j_call: TRBJ2-5
clone_size: few
v_call: TRBV3-1/TRBV3-2
cdr3_length: 14

cdr3_aa: CASSYGAGFTEAFF
cdr3_nt: TGTGCCAGCAGTTACGGGGCTGGGTTCACTGAAGCTTTCTTT
d_call: -
j_call: TRBJ1-1
clone_size: -
v_call: TRBV6-5
cdr3_length: 14

cdr3_aa: CASSPGPREKLFF
cdr3_nt: TGTGCCAGCAGTCCGGGGCCGCGGGAAAAACTGTTTTTT
d_call: -
j_call: TRBJ1-4
clone_size: -
v_call: TRBV7-3
cdr3_length: 13